Shown below are 32 T cell receptor beta chains from a single sample sequenced in a study of T cell responses to AZD1222 COVID-19 vaccine. Only in-frame clones appear in the TCRdb table, and some are missing; sequencing was by immunoSEQ multiplex PCR. The table shows 120,000 or so clones, with roughly nine tenths occurring only once. This specimen was peripheral blood, taken on day 0 of AZD1222 vaccination. The receptors shown here come from an adult in good health.

The chain combines TRBV7-3 with TRBJ2-3; D call uncertain. The germline V gene has CDR1 SGHTA and CDR2 FQGTGA. The CDR3 is made up of 14 amino acids. The V end was cut by 1 base, the J end by 3 bases, with 8 bases between. Here the CDR3 DNA reads TGTGCCAGCAGCTTAAGGGCGAGAACAGATACGCAGTATTTT. Its protein is CASSLRARTDTQYF.

This sequence joins TRBV20-1 and TRBJ1-3; D gene unclear. In germline, CDR1 is DFQATT, CDR2 SNEGSKA (reference sequence). Deletions cut 0 bases from V and 6 bases from J, with 3 bases between. The length of the CDR3 is 11 residues. The CDR3 spells CSARDLNTIYF. DNA for the CDR3: TGCAGTGCTAGAGATTTAAACACCATATATTTT.

The rearrangement uses TRBV19 and TRBJ2-6; a weak D match, TRBD1 (6 bases). CDR1 LNHDA and CDR2 SQIVND come from the germline V gene (reference sequence). The CDR3 has 14 amino acids. The V end lost 4 bases, the J end lost 2 bases, and 6 bases lay between the germline ends. Here the CDR3 DNA reads TGTGCCAGTAGTAGACAGGCTGGGGCCAACGTCCTGACTTTC. It codes for CASSRQAGANVLTF.

The chain has TRBV7-9 and TRBJ2-1, with TRBD2 identical over 10 bases. The CDR3 runs to 15 residues. Losses at the gene ends were 6 bases for V and 3 bases for J; bases not matched to a gene: 5. CDR1 is SEHNR and CDR2 is FQNEAQ in the germline V gene (reference sequence). CDR3 in amino acids: CASSYGTSDYNEQFF. CDR3 DNA: TGTGCCAGCAGTTACGGGACTAGCGACTACAATGAGCAGTTCTTC.

J is TRBJ1-2 and V is TRBV3-1 (or the pseudogene TRBV3-2), with 7 bases matching TRBD1. Germline V gene lookup returns CDR1 LGHDT and CDR2 YNNKEL (reference sequence). V gave up 7 bases and J gave up 7 bases; unmatched junction bases: 6. The CDR3 covers 12 residues. The chain's CDR3 is CASNQGGRGYTF. The CDR3 DNA follows: TGTGCCAGCAACCAGGGGGGTCGTGGCTACACCTTC.

This chain links TRBV19 with TRBJ2-6, with D possibly being TRBD1 (5 bases). The ends were cut back, 4 bases at V and 2 bases at J, with 9 bases in the middle. The CDR3 extends over 15 amino acids. Germline assignment: CDR1 LNHDA and CDR2 SQIVND (reference sequence). This CDR3 reads CASSRRGAGANVLTF. The CDR3 DNA is TGTGCCAGTAGTAGAAGGGGTGCTGGGGCCAACGTCCTGACTTTC.

This clone was recorded a few times. This chain joins TRBV7-9 and TRBJ1-3, with D unclear. The germline V and J ends were trimmed by 1 base and 0 bases, with 10 bases remaining between them. This CDR3 has 16 residues. Looked up from germline, CDR1 is SEHNR and CDR2 is FQNEAQ (reference sequence). CDR3 loop: CASSLEEGHSGNTIYF. The CDR3 DNA reads as TGTGCCAGCAGCTTAGAGGAGGGCCACTCTGGAAACACCATATATTTT.

The gene calls are TRBV27 and TRBJ1-5, with TRBD1 matching 11 bases. In germline, CDR1 is MNHEY, CDR2 SMNVEV (reference sequence). V gave up 3 bases and J gave up 7 bases; unmatched junction bases: 2. The CDR3 length is 14 residues. The CDR3 DNA reads as TGTGCCAGCAGTTTTGGACAGGGGGCCCAGCCCCAGCATTTT. This encodes CASSFGQGAQPQHF.

The gene calls are TRBV4-2 and TRBJ2-5, with 7 nucleotides matching TRBD2. The germline CDR1 and CDR2 sequences are LGHNA and YNFKEQ. J was trimmed by 5 bases and V by 0 bases; bases with no gene match: 9. This CDR3 comprises 16 residues. The DNA for the CDR3 is TGTGCCAGCAGCCAAGACGGCGGGAGAGGGAAGGAGACCCAGTACTTC. This sequence encodes CASSQDGGRGKETQYF.

CDR3 amino acids: CASSQGDRGTGYTF. Written as DNA, the CDR3 is TGCGCCAGCAGCCAGGGTGACAGGGGGACTGGCTACACCTTC. The chain links TRBV4-3 to TRBJ1-2, with 9 bases fitting TRBD1. After removal of 3 bases from V and 7 bases from J, the junction contained 6 bases not matched to a gene. Germline values: CDR1 LGHNA, CDR2 YSLEER. The CDR3 has 14 amino acids.

This clone was seen just once. V usage is TRBV2 and J usage is TRBJ1-1; D unresolved. CDR1 and CDR2 from the germline V gene are SNHLY and FYNNEI. CDR3 length equals 12 residues. The V end lost 6 bases, the J end lost 8 bases, and 13 bases lay between the germline ends. The CDR3 DNA follows: TGTGCCAGCAGCCTCCCGGGAAGAGAAGCTTTCTTT. Protein sequence: CASSLPGREAFF.

The chain uses TRBV5-4 and TRBJ2-7; TRBD2 matches at 7 bases. This CDR3 region has 14 residues. The junction had 7 bases not matched to a gene; V was cut back by 3 bases and J by 4 bases. Per the germline V gene, CDR1 is SGHNT and CDR2 is YYREEE (reference sequence). CDR3 protein: CASSSRGGDYEQYF. CDR3 nucleotides: TGTGCCAGCAGCTCCCGTGGGGGGGATTACGAGCAGTACTTC.

This chain links TRBV7-9 with TRBJ1-4; D ambiguous. V shed 2 bases and J shed 7 bases, with 14 bases lying between them. CDR3 length equals 15 residues. Germline V CDR1 and CDR2: SEHNR, FQNEAQ (reference sequence). The CDR3 DNA reads TGTGCCAGCAGCTTATACCGGGGTTTAAGTGAAAAACTGTTTTTT. This gives the protein CASSLYRGLSEKLFF.

The chain links TRBV7-3 to TRBJ1-2; TRBD1 matches at 10 bases. CDR3 size: 17 residues. Germline V lookup: CDR1 SGHTA, CDR2 FQGTGA. Germline trimming cut 0 bases from V and 4 bases from J; bases unmatched to any gene: 8. CDR3 coding DNA: TGTGCCAGCAGCTTAACCGTCCGGGACAGGGGAAGCTATGGCTACACCTTC. Translated, it gives CASSLTVRDRGSYGYTF.

The chain combines TRBV7-3 with TRBJ2-5, with 8 bases that match TRBD1. V lost 3 bases, J lost 4 bases, and 7 bases stayed unmatched. Germline values: CDR1 SGHTA, CDR2 FQGTGA. The length of the CDR3 is 15 residues. The CDR3 DNA follows: TGTGCCAGCAGCTTGGTCGGACAGGGAGCAGAGACCCAGTACTTC. Its protein product is CASSLVGQGAETQYF.

The rearrangement joins TRBV6-1 to TRBJ2-7, with 8 bases aligning to TRBD2. Germline CDR1 MNHNS, CDR2 SASEGT. V shed 0 bases and J 2 bases; nucleotides not matched to a gene: 6. The CDR3 loop spans 16 amino acids. In nucleotides, the CDR3 is TGTGCCAGCAGTGAAGCCCCCCCGGGACTAGCCTACGAGCAGTACTTC. Amino acids: CASSEAPPGLAYEQYF.

The chain employs TRBV7-8 and TRBJ1-1; D is uncertain. CDR1 and CDR2 from the germline V gene are SGHVS and FQNEAQ. This CDR3 comprises 20 residues. The V gene lost 1 base and the J gene lost 0 bases, with 24 bases spanning the gap. CDR3 residues: CASSLGYGSGVLSLNTEAFF. The CDR3, as DNA: TGTGCCAGCAGCTTAGGTTACGGTAGCGGGGTCCTTTCTCTGAACACTGAAGCTTTCTTT.

The chain uses TRBV28 and TRBJ2-7, with D tentatively TRBD1 (6 bases). V dropped 4 bases and J dropped 1 base, with 20 bases sitting between them. The CDR3 is 17 amino acids. Germline V lookup: CDR1 MDHEN, CDR2 SYDVKM. The CDR3: CASSWNSGAAGSYEQYF. The CDR3 nucleotides read TGTGCCAGCAGTTGGAACTCAGGGGCAGCCGGATCCTACGAGCAGTACTTC.

The rearrangement links TRBV9 to TRBJ2-2; D is unclear. Trimming removed 3 bases from V and 4 bases from J, with 10 bases in between. CDR1 and CDR2 from the germline V gene are SGDLS and YYNGEE. CDR3 length equals 14 residues. The CDR3 is CASSGAPGTGELFF. Here the CDR3 DNA reads TGTGCCAGCAGCGGGGCCCCGGGCACCGGGGAGCTGTTTTTT.

J is TRBJ1-3 and V is TRBV3-1 (or the pseudogene TRBV3-2), with TRBD1 as a possible D gene (6 bases). Germline lookup yields CDR1 LGHDT and CDR2 YNNKEL (reference sequence). Trimming cost V 4 bases and J 4 bases, with 11 bases left between them. This CDR3 has 14 residues. The CDR3 DNA reads TGTGCCAGCAGCCCCAGGGGAGTCGGAAACACCATATATTTT. Translated, it gives CASSPRGVGNTIYF.

The CDR3 region has the DNA TGTGCCAGCAGCGGGACAGGGCCTTCTGAAGCTTTCTTT. Translation gives CASSGTGPSEAFF. The chain recombines TRBV5-6 with TRBJ1-1, with 9 nucleotides matching TRBD1. This CDR3 is 13 amino acids long. Germline trimming cut 4 bases from V and 6 bases from J; bases unmatched to any gene: 4. Germline values: CDR1 SGHDT, CDR2 YYEEEE.

This sequence joins TRBV9 and TRBJ1-1; D perhaps matches TRBD1 (5 bases). CDR3 length: 13 residues. Trimming removed 0 bases from V and 4 bases from J, with 7 bases in between. Germline V gene data show CDR1 as SGDLS and CDR2 as YYNGEE. CDR3 nucleotides: TGTGCCAGCAGCGTAGATAGGGGCACTGAAGCTTTCTTT. This sequence encodes CASSVDRGTEAFF. Drawing the rest from reference TRBV9 and TRBJ1-1, the complete variable domain is DSGVTQTPKHLITATGQRVTLRCSPRSGDLSVYWYQQSLDQGLQFLIQYYNGEERAKGNILERFSAQQFPDLHSELNLSSLELGDSALYFCASSVDRGTEAFFGQGTRLTVV.

This rearrangement joins TRBV18 to TRBJ1-2; D gene uncertain. V was cut by 2 bases and J by 2 bases, with 9 bases left in between. Per germline, CDR1 KGHSH and CDR2 LQKENI. The CDR3 runs to 14 residues. The CDR3 sequence: CASSPGRGNYGYTF. DNA of the CDR3: TGTGCCAGCTCACCAGGACGGGGAAACTATGGCTACACCTTC.

The gene calls are TRBV7-8 and TRBJ2-1; 9 nucleotides align to TRBD2. The CDR3 is 15 amino acids. V lost 4 bases, J lost 4 bases, and 5 bases stayed unmatched. The germline gives CDR1 SGHVS, CDR2 FQNEAQ. The CDR3 loop reads CASSSASGTYNEQFF. DNA for the CDR3: TGTGCCAGCAGCTCGGCTAGCGGGACTTACAATGAGCAGTTCTTC.

The J gene is TRBJ1-1, the V gene TRBV21-1. TRBV21-1 is an annotated pseudogene. There are 16 residues in the CDR3. CDR3 amino acids: CASSEPGPNPVTEAFF. The CDR3 bases are TGTGCCAGCAGCGAACCGGGCCCGAACCCGGTCACTGAAGCTTTCTTT.

The chain is built from TRBV3-1 (or the pseudogene TRBV3-2) and TRBJ1-5; TRBD1 agrees at 7 bases. This CDR3 region has 16 residues. Losses at the gene ends were 4 bases for V and 6 bases for J; bases not matched to a gene: 12. CDR1 is LGHDT, CDR2 YNNKEL, per germline (reference sequence). The CDR3 nucleotides read TGTGCCAGCAGCCCTAGAACCACAGGGGAGGCTCAGCCCCAGCATTTT. Translated, it gives CASSPRTTGEAQPQHF.

On this clone: The junction differs from germline at one of its ends, possibly a read error. The genes are TRBV29-1 and TRBJ2-1; D is perhaps TRBD1 (6 bases). CDR1 SQVTM and CDR2 ANQGSEA come from the germline V gene. The CDR3 totals 15 residues. This CDR3 is CSVEGGLSSYNEQFF. CDR3 nucleotides: TGCAGCGTCGAAGGGGGTCTAAGCTCCTACAATGAGCAGTTCTTC.

The V gene is TRBV5-6, the J gene TRBJ2-7; 12 bases match TRBD1. The germline V gene has CDR1 SGHDT and CDR2 YYEEEE. The CDR3 totals 14 residues. Trimming removed 5 bases from V and 6 bases from J; junction bases left unmatched: 6. CDR3 nucleotides: TGTGCCAGCAGTCTCGGGACAGGGGGCCGCGAGCAGTACTTC. Amino acids: CASSLGTGGREQYF.

V is TRBV27 and J is TRBJ2-1; possibly TRBD2 for D (5 bases). Germline V CDR1 and CDR2: MNHEY, SMNVEV (reference sequence). With 8 bases removed from V and 4 bases from J, the gap between germline ends came to 12 bases. This CDR3 has 13 residues. CDR3 region: CASGGLNYNEQFF. The CDR3 DNA reads TGTGCCAGCGGAGGACTTAATTACAATGAGCAGTTCTTC.

The chain links TRBV19 to TRBJ1-4; 8 bases are a match to TRBD1. CDR3 length: 16 amino acids. Germline V gives CDR1 LNHDA, CDR2 SQIVND (reference sequence). Unmatched junction bases numbered 12, after V lost 4 bases and J lost 8 bases. Written as DNA, the CDR3 is TGTGCCAGTAGTACAGGGGACAGGCCAATGGAGGAAAAACTGTTTTTT. Amino acid sequence: CASSTGDRPMEEKLFF.

This chain connects TRBV15 to TRBJ2-3; 7 bases align to TRBD2. Losses at the gene ends were 3 bases for V and 2 bases for J; bases not matched to a gene: 5. The CDR3 loop spans 15 amino acids. Germline V lookup: CDR1 LNHNV, CDR2 YYDKDF (reference sequence). The CDR3 nucleotides read TGTGCCACCAGCAGCGGGACTACCGACACAGATACGCAGTATTTT. This sequence encodes CATSSGTTDTDTQYF.

CDR3 sequence: CASSRGGWDKRKVEAFF. As DNA, the CDR3 is TGTGCCAGTAGTAGGGGGGGCTGGGACAAAAGGAAAGTTGAAGCTTTCTTT. This chain links TRBV19 with TRBJ1-1, with TRBD1 as a possible D gene (6 bases). Germline V gene lookup returns CDR1 LNHDA and CDR2 SQIVND (reference sequence). V was cut by 4 bases and J by 7 bases, with 25 bases left in between. The CDR3 is 17 residues long. Full variable domain (rest looked up from reference TRBV19 and TRBJ1-1): DGGITQSPKYLFRKEGQNVTLSCEQNLNHDAMYWYRQDPGQGLRLIYYSQIVNDFQKGDIAEGYSVSREKKESFPLTVTSAQKNPTAFYLCASSRGGWDKRKVEAFFGQGTRLTVV.